This T cell receptor beta chain was sequenced during a study of T-cell reconstitution after alpha-beta-depleted transplantation in children (dated by TCRdb to the mid-2010s). About the investigation overall: The study quantitatively tracked T-cell immune reconstitution after TCRalphabeta/CD19-depleted allogeneic hematopoietic cell transplantation in children using TCR repertoire profiling.

Library method: PCR. Sequencing used an Illumina HiSeq 2500. TCR library preparation used molecular barcoding, with unique molecular identifiers applied to normalize quantification of the TCRbeta repertoire. TCRdb cleaned the public reads at Q25 with fastp, built clones with MiXCR and kept in-frame beta chains. Rows merge per CDR3 protein into single entries with the most common DNA and genes. Within this sample are about 540,000 distinct CDR3 sequences, with approximately 16% of them counted one time only. Clones ranked in the top ten supply less than 4% of the sample. Its CDR3 holds 15 amino acids, cysteine through phenylalanine. The retained sequence is limited to the CDR3, 45 bases, with the frame set at the first base. V is trimmed back by 5 bases and J by 4 bases, and the junction contains 6 bases that no gene match accounts for. CDR1 and CDR2 were assigned from the germline V gene as SGHTA and FQGNSA.

Regarding this clonotype: Its target antigen remains unknown. No base quality information exists; no much larger clone differs at one position.

Recombination connected TRBV7-2 to TRBJ2-2; the junction holds 8 bases that match TRBD1. The receptor was derived from a human donor who donated a stem cell graft to a child with acute lymphoblastic leukemia. Sample: PBMCs from the stem cell graft donor, taken from the stem cell graft. The nucleotide sequence is given as TGTGCCAGCAGCCCCCAGGGGGCGGTCACCGGGGAGCTGTTTTTT. This codes for CASSPQGAVTGELFF.